One and the same sample provided the 19 T cell receptor beta chains below, sequenced in a study of cytomegalovirus exposure and HLA in healthy donors. This PCR relied on a set of 60 Vbeta primers and 13 Jbeta primers. Only in-frame clones appear in the TCRdb table, and some are missing; sequencing was by immunoSEQ multiplex PCR. The sample yields 150,000 to 200,000 clones, about 73% seen once. Sequenced material: PBMCs. These receptors were collected from a woman between 40 and 50 years old in good health and CMV-seronegative.

The chain has TRBV28 and TRBJ1-2; D gene unclear. V lost 7 bases and J 2 bases, leaving 11 bases between the germline ends. CDR3 length equals 13 residues. Looked up from germline, CDR1 is MDHEN and CDR2 is SYDVKM. CDR3 protein: CASKVAANYGYTF. The CDR3 region has the DNA TGTGCCAGCAAAGTGGCCGCAAACTATGGCTACACCTTC.

The chain carries TRBV5-4 and TRBJ2-2, with D possibly matching TRBD2 (6 bases). This CDR3 spans 16 amino acids. Trimming stripped 3 bases from V and 3 bases from J, with 15 bases between. The germline CDR1 and CDR2 sequences are SGHNT and YYREEE (reference sequence). The DNA for the CDR3 is TGTGCCAGCAGCTCCCCTAGCGACGGGGACACCGGGGAGCTGTTTTTT. It specifies CASSSPSDGDTGELFF. The full variable domain, rest sourced from reference TRBV5-4 and TRBJ2-2, is ETGVTQSPTHLIKTRGQQVTLRCSSQSGHNTVSWYQQALGQGPQFIFQYYREEENGRGNFPPRFSGLQFPNYSSELNVNALELDDSALYLCASSSPSDGDTGELFFGEGSRLTVL.

This clone was seen a few times. CDR3 sequence: CASSPSASGRDEQFF. The CDR3 nucleotides read TGTGCCAGCAGCCCATCGGCTAGCGGGCGGGATGAGCAGTTCTTC. The rearrangement links TRBV11-1 to TRBJ2-1; 8 bases fit TRBD2. J was trimmed by 8 bases and V by 5 bases; bases with no gene match: 11. The CDR3 is made up of 15 amino acids. CDR1 and CDR2 (germline): SGHAT, FQDESV (reference sequence).

This chain uses TRBV18 with TRBJ1-1; D is undetermined. The CDR3 loop spans 14 amino acids. V lost 0 bases to trimming and J lost 11 bases, with 16 bases between them. The germline gives CDR1 KGHSH, CDR2 LQKENI. Written as DNA, the CDR3 is TGTGCCAGCTCACCACCGTCCGCGGGTCAGGCGGCTTTCTTT. It specifies CASSPPSAGQAAFF.

This chain joins TRBV9 and TRBJ2-2; TRBD2 matches at 8 bases. Germline-derived CDR1 and CDR2 are SGDLS and YYNGEE. This CDR3 comprises 19 residues. The J segment lost 0 bases and the V segment lost 2 bases, leaving 12 bases of the junction unmatched. The CDR3 is CASSVPYPTGGPNTGELFF. CDR3 coding DNA: TGTGCCAGCAGCGTCCCCTACCCGACGGGGGGGCCGAACACCGGGGAGCTGTTTTTT.

The genes are TRBV19 and TRBJ1-2, with unresolved D. Germline V gene sequence: CDR1 LNHDA, CDR2 SQIVND (reference sequence). With 6 bases removed from V and 4 bases from J, the gap between germline ends came to 12 bases. CDR3 length: 13 amino acids. The CDR3 spells CASRSRETYGYTF. In DNA, the CDR3 is TGTGCCAGTAGAAGCCGGGAGACCTATGGCTACACCTTC. Looking up the rest from reference TRBV19 and TRBJ1-2 gives the full variable domain: DGGITQSPKYLFRKEGQNVTLSCEQNLNHDAMYWYRQDPGQGLRLIYYSQIVNDFQKGDIAEGYSVSREKKESFPLTVTSAQKNPTAFYLCASRSRETYGYTFGSGTRLTVV.

V usage is TRBV19 and J usage is TRBJ1-2; 8 nucleotides align to TRBD1. Germline V gene sequence: CDR1 LNHDA, CDR2 SQIVND (reference sequence). CDR3 length equals 15 residues. The J segment lost 7 bases and the V segment lost 3 bases, leaving 10 bases of the junction unmatched. The CDR3 region has the DNA TGTGCCAGTAGTATGTTTGTGGACAGGGAGCCTGGCTACACCTTC. As protein: CASSMFVDREPGYTF.

This chain connects TRBV15 to TRBJ1-2; 8 bases map to TRBD1. The germline gives CDR1 LNHNV, CDR2 YYDKDF (reference sequence). This CDR3 has 13 residues. V was pared by 1 base and J by 8 bases, with 3 bases of the junction left unmatched. The CDR3 sequence: CATSRVTGEGYTF. The CDR3 region has the DNA TGTGCCACCAGCAGAGTGACAGGGGAAGGCTACACCTTC.

The rearrangement uses TRBV5-6 and TRBJ1-1, with TRBD1 matching over 8 bases. Germline V gene sequence: CDR1 SGHDT, CDR2 YYEEEE. This CDR3 is 17 amino acids long. The ends lost 4 bases at V and 1 base at J; junction bases unmatched: 12. The CDR3 loop is CASSHSLQGAGNTEAFF. CDR3 bases: TGTGCCAGCAGCCACTCCCTCCAGGGGGCGGGGAACACTGAAGCTTTCTTT. The full variable domain, in which reference TRBV5-6 and TRBJ1-1 provide the parts outside the CDR3, is DAGVTQSPTHLIKTRGQQVTLRCSPKSGHDTVSWYQQALGQGPQFIFQYYEEEERQRGNFPDRFSGHQFPNYSSELNVNALLLGDSALYLCASSHSLQGAGNTEAFFGQGTRLTVV.

This clone was seen once. The gene calls are TRBV6-5 and TRBJ1-6, with D possibly TRBD1 on 5 matching bases. The V gene's germline CDR1 is MNHEY and CDR2 SVGAGI. With 0 bases removed from V and 6 bases from J, the gap between germline ends came to 9 bases. The CDR3 totals 15 residues. CDR3 in DNA: TGTGCCAGCAGTTACTCGAGGACATTTAATTCACCCCTCCACTTT. Translating it yields CASSYSRTFNSPLHF.

The J gene is TRBJ2-3, the V gene TRBV5-1; D is unclear. The CDR3 is made up of 13 amino acids. Germline assignment: CDR1 SGHRS and CDR2 YFSETQ. The V end was cut by 0 bases, the J end by 4 bases, with 6 bases between. The CDR3 reads CASSLELADTQYF. The CDR3 coding sequence is TGCGCCAGCAGCTTGGAGCTAGCAGATACGCAGTATTTT.

This clone was seen just once. This sequence joins TRBV5-1 and TRBJ2-2; a possible D gene is TRBD2 (5 bases). The CDR3 is 15 residues long. Per germline, CDR1 SGHRS and CDR2 YFSETQ. The V and J ends lost 0 bases and 2 bases respectively, with 8 bases between them. DNA for the CDR3: TGCGCCAGCAGCTTGGTGCGGGCTAACACCGGGGAGCTGTTTTTT. This sequence encodes CASSLVRANTGELFF.

The chain employs TRBV2 and TRBJ1-2; perhaps TRBD1 as D (5 bases). Trimming cost V 4 bases and J 4 bases, with 7 bases left between them. This CDR3 has 12 residues. Germline CDR1 is SNHLY and CDR2 is FYNNEI. The CDR3 loop is CASSGQSYGYTF. The DNA for the CDR3 is TGTGCCAGCAGTGGACAGAGCTATGGCTACACCTTC.

J is TRBJ2-7 and V is TRBV27, with 8 bases matching TRBD1. The CDR3 is 15 residues long. Per the germline V gene, CDR1 is MNHEY and CDR2 is SMNVEV (reference sequence). Trimming removed 2 bases from V and 4 bases from J; junction bases left unmatched: 7. CDR3: CASSLRQGYRYEQYF. The CDR3 DNA follows: TGTGCCAGCAGTTTAAGACAGGGGTATCGGTACGAGCAGTACTTC.

This chain joins TRBV7-9 and TRBJ1-1, with 8 bases identical to TRBD1. The germline gives CDR1 SEHNR, CDR2 FQNEAQ (reference sequence). V lost 6 bases, J lost 4 bases, and 7 bases stayed unmatched. The CDR3 sequence is 14 residues long. The CDR3 DNA follows: TGTGCCAGCAGTCCGCAGGGGGCGCGCACTGAAGCTTTCTTT. Translating it yields CASSPQGARTEAFF.

This rearrangement joins TRBV11-2 to TRBJ2-7, with D maybe TRBD2 (5 bases). Germline CDR1 and CDR2: SGHAT and FQNNGV. There are 13 residues in the CDR3. Trimming left V 4 bases short and J 1 base short, with 8 bases between. CDR3 protein: CASSSRGSYEQYF. CDR3 in DNA: TGTGCCAGCAGCTCCCGAGGGTCCTACGAGCAGTACTTC.

The chain recombines TRBV27 with TRBJ2-2; 9 positions agree with TRBD1. Germline trimming cut 8 bases from V and 3 bases from J; bases unmatched to any gene: 1. The CDR3 totals 13 residues. The germline gives CDR1 MNHEY, CDR2 SMNVEV (reference sequence). CDR3 sequence: CASRDRDTGELFF. CDR3 sequence (DNA): TGTGCCAGCCGGGACAGGGACACCGGGGAGCTGTTTTTT.

V usage is TRBV6-5 and J usage is TRBJ1-2; D gene uncertain. Germline lookup yields CDR1 MNHEY and CDR2 SVGAGI. V was clipped by 7 bases and J by 3 bases, with 6 bases between them. The CDR3 length is 11 residues. The CDR3 loop is CASKSHYGYTF. CDR3 in DNA: TGTGCCAGCAAAAGCCACTATGGCTACACCTTC.

The chain is built from TRBV5-1 and TRBJ2-3, with TRBD1 identical over 10 bases. The trim removed 4 bases at V and 8 bases at J, leaving 7 bases unmatched. This CDR3 spans 14 amino acids. The germline V gene has CDR1 SGHRS and CDR2 YFSETQ. The CDR3: CASSQGQGIGTQYF. CDR3 in DNA: TGCGCCAGCAGCCAGGGACAGGGGATAGGTACGCAGTATTTT.